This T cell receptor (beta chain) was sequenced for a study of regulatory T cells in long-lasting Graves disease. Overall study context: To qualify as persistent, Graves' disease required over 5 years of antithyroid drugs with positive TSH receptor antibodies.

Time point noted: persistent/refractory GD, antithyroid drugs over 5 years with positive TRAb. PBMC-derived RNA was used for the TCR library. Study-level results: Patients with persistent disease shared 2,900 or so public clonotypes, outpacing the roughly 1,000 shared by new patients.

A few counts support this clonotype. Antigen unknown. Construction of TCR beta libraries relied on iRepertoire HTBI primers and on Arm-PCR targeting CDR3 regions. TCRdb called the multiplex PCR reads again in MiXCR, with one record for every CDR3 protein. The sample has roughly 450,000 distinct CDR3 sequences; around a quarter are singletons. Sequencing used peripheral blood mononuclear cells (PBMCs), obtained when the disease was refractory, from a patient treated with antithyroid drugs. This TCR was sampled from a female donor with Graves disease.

Here the CDR3 reads CSATTGPMDEQYF. CDR3 sequence (DNA): TGCAGTGCCACTACAGGACCTATGGACGAGCAGTACTTC. This rearrangement joins TRBV20-1 to TRBJ2-7; D perhaps matches TRBD1 (5 bases). The V end lost 6 bases, the J end lost 5 bases, and 17 bases lay between the germline ends. There are 13 residues in the CDR3. The germline V gene has CDR1 DFQATT and CDR2 SNEGSKA (reference sequence).